Listed below are T cell receptor beta chains from one sample, sequenced in a study of cytotoxic CD8 clonotypes in ibrutinib-treated CLL. Libraries were prepared by immunoSEQ multiplex PCR; TCRdb keeps only in-frame clonotypes and omits some of them. The sample carries about 310,000 clones, more than 65% recorded once. Sequencing used PBMCs, obtained before ibrutinib treatment. Receptors originate from a human donor with chronic lymphocytic leukemia. CDR3s include the opening cysteine and the closing phenylalanine or tryptophan. A D gene is named only where the DNA matches it firmly. Rows give clone size only sometimes, using once, few, many, or a class for an expanded clone.

TRBD2	few	TRBV28	TRBJ2-7	TGTGCCAGCAGCCTTAGGGGTAGCGGGAGAACGGGAGAGCAGTACTTC	CASSLRGSGRTGEQYF
TRBD1	-	TRBV11-2	TRBJ1-4	TGTGCCAGCAGCTTAAGGGACAGTGGCCCCGGTGAAAAACTGTTTTTT	CASSLRDSGPGEKLFF
-	-	TRBV19	TRBJ1-5	TGTGCCAGTAGTAGGGAAGCAGGCCGGCCCCAGCATTTT	CASSREAGRPQHF
TRBD1	-	TRBV7-2	TRBJ2-5	TGTGCCAGCAGCTTGACGACAGGGATGGAGACCCAGTACTTC	CASSLTTGMETQYF
TRBD2	-	TRBV7-2	TRBJ2-1	TGTGCCAGCAGCTTAGATAGCGGGAGTGATAATGAGCAGTTCTTC	CASSLDSGSDNEQFF
TRBD1	-	TRBV30	TRBJ2-7	TGTGCCTGGGGCCGGGACAGGGTCGAGCAGTACTTC	CAWGRDRVEQYF
-	-	TRBV5-1	TRBJ2-6	TGCGCCAGCAGCTCAGAAGACATCTCTGGGGCCAACGTCCTGACTTTC	CASSSEDISGANVLTF
-	-	TRBV9	TRBJ2-1	TGTGCCAGCAGCGTAGATCCCGATGCGGGTGAGCAGTTCTTC	CASSVDPDAGEQFF
-	once	TRBV28	TRBJ1-5	TGTGCCAGCAGTCTCGGGGGACACTACAATCAGCCCCAGCATTTT	CASSLGGHYNQPQHF
TRBD2	-	TRBV6-1	TRBJ2-3	TGTGCCAGCAGTGATTTTCTAGCGGACAGCACAGATACGCAGTATTTT	CASSDFLADSTDTQYF
-	-	TRBV29-1	TRBJ2-5	TGCAGCGCGGGCGAAACCCAGTACTTC	CSAGETQYF
TRBD1	-	TRBV27	TRBJ1-2	TGTGCCAGCAGTCCAACGGCCGGGACAGTGGGTTATGGCTACACCTTC	CASSPTAGTVGYGYTF